Following are 10 T cell receptor beta chains from one sample sequenced in a study of shared clonotypes between healthy human individuals. The data were produced by immunoSEQ multiplex PCR, yet TCRdb's version contains in-frame clones alone and is incomplete. This table has fewer than 1.4 million clones, approximately 80% appearing once. The sequencing input was memory CD4+ T cells from PBMCs. The sample's subset: CD45RA-negative fraction. The origin of the receptors is a man aged 18 to 29 in good health. Some clones in this sample may be carry-over from other donors' samples.

This sequence joins TRBV27 and TRBJ1-2; D gene unclear. CDR1 and CDR2 from the germline V gene are MNHEY and SMNVEV (reference sequence). The CDR3 length is 13 residues. Trimming removed 3 bases from V and 4 bases from J, with 9 bases in between. The DNA for the CDR3 is TGTGCCAGCAGTTTTCGGCGAGGCTATGGCTACACCTTC. Translating gives CASSFRRGYGYTF.

With regard to this clone: A read error is likely here: a far larger clone is one base away. The sample holds other DNA sequences that translate to the same CDR3. This sequence joins TRBV29-1 and TRBJ1-2; D is perhaps TRBD1 (6 bases). Germline lookup yields CDR1 SQVTM and CDR2 ANQGSEA. The CDR3 sequence is 13 residues long. The CDR3 nucleotides read TGCAGCGTTTCCACAGGGTCGGGCTATGGCTACACCTTT. It yields the protein CSVSTGSGYGYTF.

The V gene is TRBV19, the J gene TRBJ1-5; no reliable D call. CDR3 length: 13 amino acids. Germline V gene data show CDR1 as LNHDA and CDR2 as SQIVND (reference sequence). The germline V and J ends were trimmed by 8 bases and 4 bases, with 12 bases remaining between them. CDR3 sequence reads: CASSLLGNQPQHF. CDR3 nucleotide sequence: TGTGCCAGTTCGCTTCTGGGTAATCAGCCCCAGCATTTT.

This clone has more than one count but fewer than ten. This chain joins TRBV19 and TRBJ1-2; 8 nucleotides match TRBD1. The CDR3 is made up of 14 amino acids. V lost 4 bases to trimming and J lost 4 bases; unmatched junction nucleotides: 5. CDR1 and CDR2 (germline): LNHDA, SQIVND (reference sequence). In DNA, the CDR3 is TGTGCCAGTAGTACCAGGACAGGGCTCTATGGCTACACCTTC. Amino acid sequence: CASSTRTGLYGYTF.

The chain employs TRBV7-8 and TRBJ2-2; 7 bases map to TRBD1. The germline V gene has CDR1 SGHVS and CDR2 FQNEAQ. The CDR3 totals 15 residues. J gave up 4 bases and V 5 bases, and 7 bases lay outside the gene matches. CDR3 bases: TGTGCCAGCAGCACCAGGGCAGGGGGCACCGGGGAGCTGTTTTTT. It yields the protein CASSTRAGGTGELFF.

The rearrangement joins TRBV11-1 to TRBJ2-3; TRBD1 matches at 12 bases. V was pared by 4 bases and J by 5 bases, with 7 bases of the junction left unmatched. CDR3 length: 16 amino acids. Germline V gives CDR1 SGHAT, CDR2 FQDESV (reference sequence). The CDR3 nucleotides are TGTGCCAGCAGCTCCCGGGACAGGGGGCTAAGAGATACGCAGTATTTT. It encodes CASSSRDRGLRDTQYF.

A few counts support this clone. One junction end does not reproduce the germline sequence, and a read error may be involved. This chain links TRBV6-5 with TRBJ1-2; D ambiguous. CDR3 length equals 13 residues. Germline V lookup: CDR1 MNHEY, CDR2 SVGAGI. The CDR3 loop reads CAGSLTSNYGYTF. CDR3 DNA sequence: TGTGCCGGCAGTTTAACAAGTAACTATGGCTACACCTTC.

For this clone: A single base separates this from a much larger clone, so it may be a read error. At the DNA level, this CDR3 is encoded by other sequences in the same sample as well. V gene TRBV15 combines with J gene TRBJ2-5; 7 positions match TRBD2. The CDR3 totals 16 residues. Germline values: CDR1 LNHNV, CDR2 YYDKDF (reference sequence). The CDR3 sequence is CATSRDDSGPQETQYF. CDR3 bases: TGTGCCACCAGCAGAGATGATAGCGGGCCGCAAGAGACTCAGTACTTC.

This chain links TRBV18 with TRBJ1-1; D remains unclear. This CDR3 has 16 residues. CDR1 is KGHSH and CDR2 is LQKENI in the germline V gene. The V gene lost 0 bases and the J gene lost 1 base, with 12 bases spanning the gap. CDR3 sequence: CASSPPSAAPNTEAFF. The CDR3 nucleotides read TGTGCCAGCTCACCACCTTCGGCCGCCCCGAACACTGAAGCTTTCTTT.

The V and J genes are TRBV27 and TRBJ2-3, with 8 bases lining up with TRBD2. Germline trimming cut 5 bases from V and 1 base from J; bases unmatched to any gene: 2. This CDR3 is built from 14 residues. From germline, CDR1 is MNHEY and CDR2 SMNVEV (reference sequence). The CDR3 is CASSRREGTDTQYF. Written as DNA, the CDR3 is TGTGCCAGCAGTAGGCGGGAGGGCACAGATACGCAGTATTTT.